Each of the 15 T cell receptor beta chains below was sequenced from the same sample in a study of human T cells and chemical hapten exposure. Sample time point: pre-sensitization, week 0. Treatment: therapeutic diphenylcyclopropenone sensitization with weekly scalp DPC. Each CDR3 protein is one row after TCRdb ran MiXCR on the RACE reads. This repertoire shows about 80,000 distinct CDR3 sequences, 14% found once; its top ten account for 3.5% to 6%. Specimen: whole blood, collected in connection with sensitization to the hapten diphenylcyclopropenone (DPC). These receptors originate from a woman between 50 and 59 years old with alopecia areata. Some clones in this sample may be carry-over from other donors' samples.

This clonotype was picked up many times. The chain joins TRBV15 to TRBJ2-4; either TRBD1 or TRBD2 may supply D (6 bases each). V lost 6 bases and J lost 2, with 20 bases in between. The CDR3 is 17 residues long. Germline loops: CDR1 LNHNV, CDR2 YYDKDF (reference sequence). The CDR3 DNA reads TGTGCCACCAGTACAGGGACGGACTATTTATCCAAAAACATTCAGTACTTC. It codes for CATSTGTDYLSKNIQYF.

This clonotype was seen a handful of times. The chain carries TRBV18 and TRBJ2-5, with a weak D call TRBD2 (6 bases). There are 16 residues in the CDR3. Germline lookup yields CDR1 KGHSH and CDR2 LQKENI. V lost 2 bases to trimming and J lost 0 bases, with 13 bases between them. CDR3 sequence: CASSPRLDRNQETQYF. The CDR3 nucleotides read TGTGCCAGCTCACCAAGACTAGACCGCAACCAAGAGACCCAGTACTTC.

The sample holds a few counts of this clonotype. The V call is TRBV5-1, the J call TRBJ2-7, with D unclear. The CDR3 loop spans 16 amino acids. CDR1 is SGHRS, CDR2 YFSETQ, per germline. Trimming took off 3 bases at V and 1 base at J, with 17 bases between the two ends. The CDR3 region is CASSSSGPVGSYEQYF. CDR3 coding DNA: TGCGCCAGCAGCTCTTCCGGGCCAGTGGGATCCTACGAGCAGTACTTC. The whole variable domain, remainder taken from reference TRBV5-1 and TRBJ2-7, is KAGVTQTPRYLIKTRGQQVTLSCSPISGHRSVSWYQQTPGQGLQFLFEYFSETQRNKGNFPGRFSGRQFSNSRSEMNVSTLELGDSALYLCASSSSGPVGSYEQYFGPGTRLTVT.

This chain links TRBV6-5 with TRBJ2-2, with 7 bases aligning to TRBD2. Trimming cost V 6 bases and J 6 bases; bases outside gene matches: 13. The CDR3 spans 16 residues. Germline V gene lookup returns CDR1 MNHEY and CDR2 SVGAGI. The CDR3 DNA sequence: TGTGCCAGCAGGGGTTGGCGGGAGAAATCGGCCGGGGAGCTGTTTTTT. Its protein is CASRGWREKSAGELFF.

This clonotype has just a few counts. J is TRBJ1-2 and V is TRBV7-2; 8 bases agree with TRBD1. In germline, CDR1 is SGHTA, CDR2 FQGNSA. The V and J ends lost 5 bases and 8 bases, in that order; junction bases with no gene match: 10. CDR3 size: 14 residues. CDR3 in amino acids: CASSLVGTGGGYTF. CDR3 bases: TGTGCCAGCAGCCTAGTGGGGACAGGAGGCGGCTACACCTTC.

This clonotype has just a few counts. This chain joins TRBV7-2 and TRBJ2-5; no reliable D call. V lost 1 base and J lost 4, with 4 bases in between. The germline CDR1 and CDR2 sequences are SGHTA and FQGNSA. CDR3 length equals 12 residues. The CDR3 sequence is CASSLVTETQYF. CDR3 coding DNA: TGTGCCAGCAGCTTAGTGACAGAGACCCAGTACTTC.

The chain is built from TRBV5-1 and TRBJ1-1; D gene uncertain. The CDR3 spans 15 residues. Between the trimmed V and J ends, which lost 0 bases and 1 base, there was a span of 10 bases. Germline values: CDR1 SGHRS, CDR2 YFSETQ. The chain's CDR3 is CASSLVDRENTEAFF. CDR3 in DNA: TGCGCCAGCAGCTTGGTTGACCGGGAGAACACTGAAGCTTTCTTT. The whole variable domain, remainder taken from reference TRBV5-1 and TRBJ1-1, is KAGVTQTPRYLIKTRGQQVTLSCSPISGHRSVSWYQQTPGQGLQFLFEYFSETQRNKGNFPGRFSGRQFSNSRSEMNVSTLELGDSALYLCASSLVDRENTEAFFGQGTRLTVV.

This clonotype has a handful of counts. The genes are TRBV5-1 and TRBJ1-1; D is possibly TRBD1 (6 bases). This CDR3 has 16 residues. Germline loops: CDR1 SGHRS, CDR2 YFSETQ. V shed 4 bases and J shed 7 bases, with 23 bases lying between them. The CDR3 bases are TGCGCCAGCAGCCGCAGGGGAGGAAAGCCAGACGATGAAGCTTTCTTT. This encodes CASSRRGGKPDDEAFF. Filled out from reference TRBV5-1 and TRBJ1-1, the complete variable domain reads KAGVTQTPRYLIKTRGQQVTLSCSPISGHRSVSWYQQTPGQGLQFLFEYFSETQRNKGNFPGRFSGRQFSNSRSEMNVSTLELGDSALYLCASSRRGGKPDDEAFFGQGTRLTVV.

The chain is built from TRBV6-6 and TRBJ2-3; unclear D gene. V dropped 2 bases and J dropped 3 bases, with 6 bases sitting between them. The CDR3 has 13 amino acids. Germline lookup yields CDR1 MNHNY and CDR2 SVGAGI (reference sequence). The CDR3 DNA reads as TGTGCCAGCAGTTACCTCAGGACAGATACGCAGTATTTT. This gives the protein CASSYLRTDTQYF.

The genes are TRBV10-1 and TRBJ1-1, with 9 positions matching TRBD1. Looked up from germline, CDR1 is WNHNN and CDR2 is SYGVQD (reference sequence). The CDR3 has 15 amino acids. V dropped 5 bases and J dropped 6; count of bases not matched to a gene: 10. CDR3 region: CASSNRDRESAEAFF. The CDR3 DNA reads as TGCGCCAGCAGTAACCGGGACAGGGAGAGCGCTGAAGCTTTCTTT.

The chain joins TRBV20-1 to TRBJ2-3; a weak D match, TRBD1 (5 bases). Trimming cost V 6 bases and J 0 bases, with 16 bases left between them. The CDR3 extends over 15 amino acids. Germline loops: CDR1 DFQATT, CDR2 SNEGSKA (reference sequence). The CDR3 nucleotides read TGCAGTGCGAAGATGTTAGGACACAGCACAGATACGCAGTATTTT. Protein sequence: CSAKMLGHSTDTQYF.

This clonotype turned up a few times. The chain links TRBV27 to TRBJ2-2; the D call may be TRBD1 or TRBD2 (5 bases each). Trimming shortened V by 6 bases and J by 4 bases, and 15 bases separated the two germline ends. This CDR3 has 15 amino acids. Germline values: CDR1 MNHEY, CDR2 SMNVEV (reference sequence). CDR3 in DNA: TGTGCCAGCAGGCCTCTCCCAGGGAGCACCGGGGAGCTGTTTTTT. It translates to CASRPLPGSTGELFF.

The rearrangement joins TRBV28 to TRBJ1-2; perhaps TRBD1 as D (6 bases). The CDR3 is 13 residues long. Trimming stripped 7 bases from V and 4 bases from J, with 13 bases between. Germline lookup yields CDR1 MDHEN and CDR2 SYDVKM. CDR3 amino acids: CASTSRGAYGYTF. DNA of the CDR3: TGTGCCAGCACCTCTCGGGGGGCCTATGGCTACACCTTC.

This clonotype was observed at least ten times. The CDR3 protein is CASSSTGGGLTEAFF. The CDR3 DNA follows: TGTGCCAGCAGCTCGACAGGGGGCGGGTTGACTGAAGCTTTCTTT. The V gene is TRBV7-8, the J gene TRBJ1-1, with 10 nucleotides matching TRBD1. V dropped 4 bases and J dropped 5; count of bases not matched to a gene: 7. CDR3 length: 15 amino acids. Germline V gene data show CDR1 as SGHVS and CDR2 as FQNEAQ.

V gene TRBV18 combines with J gene TRBJ2-3; TRBD2 aligns across 10 bases. CDR1 and CDR2 from the germline V gene are KGHSH and LQKENI. After removal of 4 bases from V and 2 bases from J, the junction contained 3 bases not matched to a gene. There are 15 residues in the CDR3. In nucleotides, the CDR3 is TGTGCCAGCTCACGGACTAGCGGAGACACAGATACGCAGTATTTT. This translates into CASSRTSGDTDTQYF.